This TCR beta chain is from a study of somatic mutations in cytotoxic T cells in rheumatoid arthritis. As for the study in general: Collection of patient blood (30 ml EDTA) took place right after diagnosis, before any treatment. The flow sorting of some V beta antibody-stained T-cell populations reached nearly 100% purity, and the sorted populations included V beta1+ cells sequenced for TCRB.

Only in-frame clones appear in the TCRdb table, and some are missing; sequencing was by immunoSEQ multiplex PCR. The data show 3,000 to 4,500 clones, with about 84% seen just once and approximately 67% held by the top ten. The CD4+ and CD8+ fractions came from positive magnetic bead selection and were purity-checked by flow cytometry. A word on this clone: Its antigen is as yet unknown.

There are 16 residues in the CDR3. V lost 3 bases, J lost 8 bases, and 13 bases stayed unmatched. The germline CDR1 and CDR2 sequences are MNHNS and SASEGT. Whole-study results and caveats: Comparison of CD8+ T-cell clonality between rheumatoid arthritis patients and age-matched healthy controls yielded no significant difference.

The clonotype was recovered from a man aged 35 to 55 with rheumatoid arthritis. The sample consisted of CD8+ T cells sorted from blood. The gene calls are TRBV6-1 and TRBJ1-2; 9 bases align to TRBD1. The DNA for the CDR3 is TGTGCCAGCAGTGAGATCATGGGGACAGGGCCGGGGGGCTACACCTTC. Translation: CASSEIMGTGPGGYTF.